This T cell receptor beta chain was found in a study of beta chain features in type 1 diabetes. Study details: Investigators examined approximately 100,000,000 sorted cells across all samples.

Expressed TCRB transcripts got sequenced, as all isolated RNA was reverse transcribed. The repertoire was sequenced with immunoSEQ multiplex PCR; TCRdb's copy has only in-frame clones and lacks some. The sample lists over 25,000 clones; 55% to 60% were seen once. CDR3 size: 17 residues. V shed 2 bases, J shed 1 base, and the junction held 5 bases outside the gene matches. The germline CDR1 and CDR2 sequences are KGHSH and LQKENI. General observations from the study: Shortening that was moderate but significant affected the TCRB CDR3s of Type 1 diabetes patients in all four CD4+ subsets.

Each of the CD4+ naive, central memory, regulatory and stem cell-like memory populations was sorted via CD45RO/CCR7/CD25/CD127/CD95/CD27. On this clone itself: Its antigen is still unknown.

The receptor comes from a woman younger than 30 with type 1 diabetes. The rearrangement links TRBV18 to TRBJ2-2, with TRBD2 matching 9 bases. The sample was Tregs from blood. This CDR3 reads CASSPKGLAENTGELFF. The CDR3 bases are TGTGCCAGCTCACCAAAGGGACTAGCTGAGAACACCGGGGAGCTGTTTTTT.